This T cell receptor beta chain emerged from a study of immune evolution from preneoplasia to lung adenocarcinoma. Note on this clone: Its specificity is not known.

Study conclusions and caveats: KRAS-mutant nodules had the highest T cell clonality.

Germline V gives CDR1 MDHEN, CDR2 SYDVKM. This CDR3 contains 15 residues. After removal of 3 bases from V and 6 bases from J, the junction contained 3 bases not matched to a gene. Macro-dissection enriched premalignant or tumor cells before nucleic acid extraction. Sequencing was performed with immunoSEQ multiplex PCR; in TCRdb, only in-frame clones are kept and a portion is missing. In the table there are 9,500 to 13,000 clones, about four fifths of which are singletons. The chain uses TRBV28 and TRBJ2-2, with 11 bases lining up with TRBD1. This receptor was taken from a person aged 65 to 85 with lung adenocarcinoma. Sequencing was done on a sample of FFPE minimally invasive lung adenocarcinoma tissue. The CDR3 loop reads CASSLDRGRAGELFF. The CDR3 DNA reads TGTGCCAGCAGTTTGGACAGGGGGCGCGCCGGGGAGCTGTTTTTT.